This TCR beta chain was recorded in a study of T cells in localized non-small cell lung cancer. General observations from the study: Exceeding tumor, uninvolved adjacent lung had the highest T cell clonality. A higher density of T cells in blood coincided with extended overall survival. The tumor had only one region sequenced, so heterogeneity remains possible. Appearances in adjacent lung were noted for a median about 60 of the top 100 tumor clones.

Germline CDR1 LGHNA, CDR2 YSLEER. The CDR3 length is 15 residues. The V end lost 0 bases, the J end lost 3 bases, and 12 bases lay between the germline ends. About this clone: Its antigen is as yet unknown.

The protocol was immunoSEQ multiplex PCR, while the TCRdb copy is restricted to in-frame clones and leaves out a portion. The sample lists fewer than 100,000 clones; about 91% were seen once. Sequences were derived from peripheral blood, sampled before any cancer treatment. The receptor's source is a man aged 40 to 69 with stage I squamous cell lung carcinoma. The rearrangement uses TRBV4-3 and TRBJ2-7; possibly TRBD1 for D (5 bases). The chain's CDR3 is CASSQDEGDSYEQYF. CDR3 DNA: TGCGCCAGCAGCCAAGATGAAGGCGACAGCTACGAGCAGTACTTC.